Described below is a single T cell receptor (beta chain) sequence and its context. Clones were sequenced by immunoSEQ multiplex PCR, and TCRdb holds only the in-frame ones, with some missing. Among some 70,000 clones listed, almost 95% were seen once. This specimen belongs to a study of technical replicates of blood from a few donors. V lost 5 bases and J 5 bases, leaving 7 bases between the germline ends. The germline V gene encodes CDR1 SGHNT and CDR2 YENEEA. CDR3 length: 12 residues. Sequenced material: T cells isolated from PBMCs. This TCR was sampled from a human donor in good health. The rearrangement joins TRBV11-3 to TRBJ2-1, with D uncertain. CDR3 DNA sequence: TGTGCCAGCAGCCCCCGGGACAATGAGCAGTTCTTC. Residues: CASSPRDNEQFF.